The source of this T cell receptor (beta chain) is a study of beta chain features in type 1 diabetes. Study observations and caveats: Any HLA effect on TCRB rearrangement was left unresolved by small sub-analyses.

What was sequenced were expressed TCRB transcripts, since all of the isolated RNA had been reverse transcribed. Profiled with immunoSEQ multiplex PCR; TCRdb holds only in-frame clones, not every one. The data contain 130,000 to 150,000 clones, about 44% of them singletons. Post-sort purity exceeded 95% for all sorted populations. A remark on this clone: Its antigen is still unknown. One junction end disagrees with the germline gene, perhaps due to a read error.

The material sequenced was Tregs from blood. This receptor was taken from a man aged 18 to 30 in good health.

The CDR3 reads CASSPGLYFYERYF. In DNA, the CDR3 is TGTGCCAGCAGTCCGGGACTATACTTCTACGAGCGGTACTTC. The V gene is TRBV6-5, the J gene TRBJ2-7; 7 bases align to TRBD2. Germline loops: CDR1 MNHEY, CDR2 SVGAGI. This CDR3 has 14 amino acids.